The clone carrying this T cell receptor beta chain came up many times. The sample belongs to a study of blood T cells in healthy people across ages. Sample-barcoded 5' priming and a J-beta primer mix drove a second PCR of roughly 6 to 12 cycles. Each of the samples gave a minimum of 2.5 million paired-end reads that contained CDR3. TCRdb used MiXCR to reprocess the 5' RACE reads, holding one entry per CDR3 protein. The sample gives 850,000 or so distinct CDR3 sequences, 29% of which show up once; 15% to 20% is in the top ten. Sequencing used blood. The sequence was obtained from a woman older than 75 in good health.

Written as DNA, the CDR3 is TGTGCCAGCACCCCGGGGGGTTCTGGGGCCAACGTCCTGACTTTC. As protein: CASTPGGSGANVLTF. The J gene is TRBJ2-6, the V gene TRBV7-2, with 7 positions matching TRBD2. The germline CDR1 and CDR2 sequences are SGHTA and FQGNSA. J gave up 1 base and V 7 bases, and 4 bases lay outside the gene matches. The length of the CDR3 is 15 residues. Drawing the rest from reference TRBV7-2 and TRBJ2-6, the complete variable domain is GAGVSQSPSNKVTEKGKDVELRCDPISGHTALYWYRQSLGQGLEFLIYFQGNSAPDKSGLPSDRFSAERTGGSVSTLTIQRTQQEDSAVYLCASTPGGSGANVLTFGAGSRLTVL.